The 30 T cell receptor beta chains reported below all come from one sample, sequenced in a study of T-cell reconstitution after alpha-beta-depleted transplantation in children. It was with unique molecular identifiers that the TCRbeta library was prepared. TCRdb reprocessed the PCR reads via MiXCR and lists one record per CDR3 protein. The sample lists a few hundred thousand distinct CDR3 sequences, approximately 11% occurring once. The sequenced sample was PBMCs from the stem cell graft donor, obtained from the stem cell graft. These receptors were taken from a human donor who donated a stem cell graft to a child with acute myeloid leukemia.

Ten or more counts support this clonotype. The chain joins TRBV20-1 to TRBJ2-1; 11 nucleotides line up with TRBD1. The CDR3 has 13 amino acids. J was trimmed by 7 bases and V by 7 bases; bases with no gene match: 6. The germline V gene has CDR1 DFQATT and CDR2 SNEGSKA (reference sequence). The CDR3 DNA is TGCAGTGTCCCGGACAGGGGGCGGAATGAGCAGTTCTTC. It is translated as CSVPDRGRNEQFF.

A few counts support this clonotype. This chain joins TRBV20-1 and TRBJ2-1, with 11 bases matching TRBD2. V shed 5 bases, J shed 10 bases, and the junction held 10 bases outside the gene matches. CDR1 is DFQATT and CDR2 is SNEGSKA in the germline V gene (reference sequence). This CDR3 is built from 14 residues. The CDR3 coding sequence is TGCAGTGCTGCCGGGACTAGCGGCTTTGGAGAGCAGTTCTTC. Translated, it gives CSAAGTSGFGEQFF.

The sample holds many counts of this clonotype. The V call is TRBV20-1, the J call TRBJ2-3; 16 nucleotides agree with TRBD2. The CDR3 totals 16 residues. Unmatched junction bases numbered 7, after V lost 6 bases and J lost 4 bases. The germline V gene has CDR1 DFQATT and CDR2 SNEGSKA (reference sequence). The CDR3 DNA reads as TGCAGTGCAGACGGGACTAGCGGGAGGGTTGCAGATACGCAGTATTTT. Protein product: CSADGTSGRVADTQYF.

This chain uses TRBV6-2 or TRBV6-3 with TRBJ2-3, with D possibly TRBD2 on 6 matching bases. There are 14 residues in the CDR3. The germline V gene has CDR1 MNHEY and CDR2 SVGEGT. V was clipped by 5 bases and J by 8 bases, with 17 bases between them. Here the CDR3 DNA reads TGTGCCAGCAGTGATCCGGGACTTAGGCCTACGCAGTATTTT. It encodes CASSDPGLRPTQYF.

This clonotype appeared many times. The chain combines TRBV18 with TRBJ1-2; D might be TRBD1 (5 bases). CDR1 KGHSH and CDR2 LQKENI come from the germline V gene. This CDR3 region has 14 residues. V was pared by 1 base and J by 0 bases, with 6 bases between. This chain's CDR3 is CASSPQGANYGYTF. CDR3 sequence (DNA): TGTGCCAGCTCACCACAAGGGGCTAACTATGGCTACACCTTC.

V gene TRBV20-1 combines with J gene TRBJ1-1, with no clear D. The germline CDR1 and CDR2 sequences are DFQATT and SNEGSKA (reference sequence). Trimming shortened V by 2 bases and J by 2 bases, and 12 bases separated the two germline ends. The CDR3 runs to 14 residues. The CDR3 reads CSARTSTSNTEAFF. The CDR3 bases are TGCAGTGCTAGAACTTCCACCTCTAACACTGAAGCTTTCTTT.

On this clonotype itself: Sequence at one end of the junction differs from germline and may be a read error. The chain links TRBV12-3 or TRBV12-4 to TRBJ1-3, with D possibly being TRBD1 (5 bases). There are 15 residues in the CDR3. CDR3 sequence: CAMGRGSHSANTIYF. For the CDR3, the DNA is TGTGCCATGGGGAGGGGCAGCCACTCTGCAAACACCATATATTTT.

This clonotype was observed a few times. This rearrangement joins TRBV18 to TRBJ2-3; possible D gene TRBD1, 6 bases. Trimming left V 3 bases short and J 2 bases short, with 15 bases between. CDR3 length: 16 amino acids. Germline V gene data show CDR1 as KGHSH and CDR2 as LQKENI. The CDR3 nucleotides read TGTGCCAGCTCACCCCTGGCAGGGGCTACCACAGATACGCAGTATTTT. It specifies CASSPLAGATTDTQYF.

This clonotype came up many times. J is TRBJ2-1 and V is TRBV3-1; 9 bases agree with TRBD2. The germline gives CDR1 LGHDT, CDR2 YNNKEL (reference sequence). This CDR3 region has 15 residues. The V gene end was trimmed by 1 base and the J gene end by 5 bases; junction bases not matched to a gene: 3. CDR3 amino acids: CASSQGLAGNNEQFF. The CDR3 region has the DNA TGTGCCAGCAGCCAAGGGCTAGCGGGGAACAATGAGCAGTTCTTC.

This clonotype has at least ten counts. This sequence joins TRBV5-1 and TRBJ2-7; TRBD2 aligns across 8 bases. The CDR3 covers 15 residues. V shed 2 bases, J shed 3 bases, and the junction held 7 bases outside the gene matches. Germline lookup yields CDR1 SGHRS and CDR2 YFSETQ. CDR3 DNA sequence: TGCGCCAGCAGCTTTGCAGCGGGGGACAACTACGAGCAGTACGTC. Protein: CASSFAAGDNYEQYV.

The chain employs TRBV20-1 and TRBJ1-4; no firm D call. Trimming cost V 3 bases and J 5 bases, with 16 bases left between them. The length of the CDR3 is 15 residues. Germline V gene lookup returns CDR1 DFQATT and CDR2 SNEGSKA (reference sequence). Written as DNA, the CDR3 is TGCAGTGCTAGCCCCCCCGTAGGAGGGAATGAAAAACTGTTTTTT. Encoded protein: CSASPPVGGNEKLFF.

There are a few counts of this clonotype. CDR3 sequence (DNA): TGTGCCAGCAGCCACTCGGGATCCGCCTCATACAATGAGCAGTTCTTC. Translation: CASSHSGSASYNEQFF. The chain links TRBV4-2 to TRBJ2-1, with D possibly being TRBD2 (5 bases). The germline gives CDR1 LGHNA, CDR2 YNFKEQ. V lost 3 bases to trimming and J lost 4 bases, with 16 bases between them. CDR3 length: 16 amino acids.

The rearrangement links TRBV18 to TRBJ2-1; D not certain. V shed 3 bases and J shed 9 bases, with 18 bases lying between them. This CDR3 has 15 residues. Germline CDR1 reads KGHSH; CDR2 reads LQKENI. The CDR3 DNA reads as TGTGCCAGCTCACCGCCCCCTAGAGCCATCGGTGAGCAGTTCTTC. This sequence encodes CASSPPPRAIGEQFF.

The rearrangement links TRBV7-9 to TRBJ2-5; no clear D. This CDR3 is 14 amino acids long. Germline CDR1 reads SEHNR; CDR2 reads FQNEAQ (reference sequence). Trimming removed 1 base from V and 7 bases from J, with 13 bases in between. This CDR3 reads CASSLGVSFGTQYF. The CDR3 DNA reads TGTGCCAGCAGCTTAGGGGTCAGCTTCGGGACCCAGTACTTC.

This clonotype showed up just a few times. The chain links TRBV11-1 to TRBJ1-2, with 10 bases lining up with TRBD1. The CDR3 runs to 18 residues. Germline CDR1 reads SGHAT; CDR2 reads FQDESV (reference sequence). The junction had 14 bases not matched to a gene; V was cut back by 2 bases and J by 5 bases. The CDR3 DNA reads TGTGCCAGCAGCTTACCCGACCGTGGGACAGGGGCTTCTTATGGCTACACCTTC. Protein: CASSLPDRGTGASYGYTF.

This clonotype occurred a few times. The rearrangement joins TRBV10-3 to TRBJ2-1; 7 bases agree with TRBD2. Germline CDR1 reads ENHRY; CDR2 reads SYGVKD. Trimming removed 6 bases from V and 7 bases from J; junction bases left unmatched: 12. This CDR3 is 15 amino acids long. The CDR3 DNA sequence: TGTGCCATCAGGACCCAGGTGGGAGGGATGAATGAGCAGTTCTTC. Amino acids: CAIRTQVGGMNEQFF.

This clonotype came up a few times. The chain has TRBV7-9 and TRBJ2-2, with 8 bases aligning to TRBD2. The CDR3 extends over 17 amino acids. Germline trimming cut 3 bases from V and 5 bases from J; bases unmatched to any gene: 11. Germline lookup yields CDR1 SEHNR and CDR2 FQNEAQ (reference sequence). The CDR3 DNA follows: TGTGCCAGCAGCTTCGGCGGGGGGACCCCTCTAACCGGGGAGCTGTTTTTT. It translates to CASSFGGGTPLTGELFF.

This clonotype was counted only a few times. This sequence joins TRBV9 and TRBJ1-1; unclear D gene. This CDR3 comprises 14 residues. V gave up 0 bases and J gave up 1 base, with 7 bases separating them. Germline V gene data show CDR1 as SGDLS and CDR2 as YYNGEE. The CDR3 sequence: CASSVEPQNTEAFF. The CDR3 DNA reads TGTGCCAGCAGCGTAGAACCTCAGAACACTGAAGCTTTCTTT. The whole variable domain, filled in from reference TRBV9 and TRBJ1-1, reads DSGVTQTPKHLITATGQRVTLRCSPRSGDLSVYWYQQSLDQGLQFLIQYYNGEERAKGNILERFSAQQFPDLHSELNLSSLELGDSALYFCASSVEPQNTEAFFGQGTRLTVV.

This clonotype showed up many times. The genes are TRBV5-6 and TRBJ2-6; D gene uncertain. CDR3 length equals 18 residues. Trimming cost V 2 bases and J 0 bases, with 15 bases left between them. Germline values: CDR1 SGHDT, CDR2 YYEEEE. CDR3 nucleotides: TGTGCCAGCAGCTTTTTATTCCGTTCAGACTCTGGGGCCAACGTCCTGACTTTC. Translated, it gives CASSFLFRSDSGANVLTF.

V usage is TRBV6-2 or TRBV6-3 and J usage is TRBJ2-7; perhaps TRBD2 as D (6 bases). Germline V gene sequence: CDR1 MNHEY, CDR2 SVGEGT. The CDR3 consists of 13 residues. V was cut by 7 bases and J by 2 bases, with 12 bases left in between. The CDR3 nucleotides are TGTGCCAGCACGGGACTCTACACCTACGAGCAGTACTTC. Protein product: CASTGLYTYEQYF.

This clonotype was found many times. The chain links TRBV12-3 or TRBV12-4 to TRBJ1-5; a possible D gene is TRBD1 (6 bases). Trimming took 1 base from V and 6 from J, leaving 13 bases between them. The CDR3 extends over 15 amino acids. The CDR3 reads CASSLEGGRGQPQHF. CDR3 sequence (DNA): TGTGCCAGCAGTTTAGAAGGGGGAAGGGGTCAGCCCCAGCATTTT.

V gene TRBV6-6 combines with J gene TRBJ2-1; no reliable D call. Germline loops: CDR1 MNHNY, CDR2 SVGAGI (reference sequence). CDR3 length: 12 amino acids. Trimming cost V 6 bases and J 6 bases, with 9 bases left between them. The CDR3 spells CASSHDINEQFF. In nucleotides, the CDR3 is TGTGCCAGCAGCCACGATATCAATGAGCAGTTCTTC.

The rearrangement joins TRBV18 to TRBJ2-5, with D possibly TRBD2 on 6 matching bases. The CDR3 has 16 amino acids. Looked up from germline, CDR1 is KGHSH and CDR2 is LQKENI. The V end lost 3 bases, the J end lost 0 bases, and 14 bases lay between the germline ends. The CDR3 DNA follows: TGTGCCAGCTCACCCCTACATGGCGGGGACCAAGAGACCCAGTACTTC. Amino acids: CASSPLHGGDQETQYF.

This clonotype was counted between two and nine times. The V and J genes are TRBV5-1 and TRBJ2-1, with TRBD2 as a possible D gene (6 bases). The V end lost 0 bases, the J end lost 8 bases, and 15 bases lay between the germline ends. The CDR3 is 15 residues long. Germline V gene sequence: CDR1 SGHRS, CDR2 YFSETQ. The CDR3 nucleotides are TGCGCCAGCAGCTTGGCACTAGCTGGGGCTGATGAGCAGTTCTTC. Translated: CASSLALAGADEQFF.

The chain employs TRBV6-5 and TRBJ1-3; 7 nucleotides align to TRBD1. V dropped 2 bases and J dropped 0; count of bases not matched to a gene: 4. This CDR3 contains 16 residues. Germline loops: CDR1 MNHEY, CDR2 SVGAGI. The CDR3 DNA follows: TGTGCCAGCAGTTACACAGGGGCGGGCTCTGGAAACACCATATATTTT. It specifies CASSYTGAGSGNTIYF.

This clonotype was counted at least ten times. J is TRBJ2-7 and V is TRBV7-2; unclear D gene. V was clipped by 5 bases and J by 5 bases, with 10 bases between them. CDR1 is SGHTA, CDR2 FQGNSA, per germline. This CDR3 spans 12 amino acids. CDR3 DNA sequence: TGTGCCAGCAGCCGCCCCGATAACGAGCAGTACTTC. Translated: CASSRPDNEQYF.

This clonotype occurred many times. The chain carries TRBV6-1 and TRBJ2-3; no reliable D call. Trimming took 1 base from V and 5 from J, leaving 7 bases between them. The CDR3 length is 13 residues. Germline CDR1 MNHNS, CDR2 SASEGT. For the CDR3, the DNA is TGTGCCAGCAGTGAAGACTCCAAAGATACGCAGTATTTT. This codes for CASSEDSKDTQYF.

This clonotype has a handful of counts. The genes are TRBV23-1 and TRBJ2-3, with a possible D match to TRBD2 (5 bases). TRBV23-1 carries the ORF label, with uncertain function. Trimming shortened V by 2 bases and J by 4 bases, and 13 bases separated the two germline ends. CDR3 length: 15 residues. CDR3 DNA sequence: TGCGCCAGCAGTCAACCGCGCCGGGATTCAGATACGCAGTATTTT. This encodes CASSQPRRDSDTQYF.

This clonotype was recorded at least ten times. The V call is TRBV7-9, the J call TRBJ2-1, with 9 bases lining up with TRBD2. Germline CDR1 reads SEHNR; CDR2 reads FQNEAQ (reference sequence). This CDR3 has 18 amino acids. V shed 5 bases, J shed 4 bases, and the junction held 15 bases outside the gene matches. CDR3 in DNA: TGTGCCAGCAGCCGGCCGCCCCAGGCTAGCGGGAAATACAATGAGCAGTTCTTC. This sequence encodes CASSRPPQASGKYNEQFF.

This clonotype was picked up a small number of times. The chain joins TRBV7-6 to TRBJ1-6; D perhaps matches TRBD1 (5 bases). Germline assignment: CDR1 SGHVS and CDR2 FNYEAQ. Trimming took off 5 bases at V and 14 bases at J, with 16 bases between the two ends. The CDR3 sequence is 13 residues long. The CDR3 region is CASSPDGGLALHF. CDR3 bases: TGTGCCAGCAGCCCAGACGGGGGACTTGCCCTCCACTTT.